The source of this T cell receptor (beta chain) is a study of siplizumab effects on memory and regulatory T cells. Germline V gene data show CDR1 as SGHTA and CDR2 as FQGNSA. This CDR3 is built from 15 residues. V was cut by 3 bases and J by 4 bases, with 15 bases left in between. Some clones are missing from TCRdb's copy, which holds only in-frame ones; the method was immunoSEQ multiplex PCR. The profile shows about 97,000 clones, around 90% of them singletons. Study conclusions and caveats: Naive or memory phenotype assignment was not possible for roughly 75-96% of proliferating CD4+ or CD8+ clones. The suppressive capacity of proliferating Tregs from siplizumab cultures remained unconfirmed. Naive T cells appeared more varied than memory cells and looked like key alloresponse contributors.

As to this clone: The antigen is unknown.

The TCR comes from a human donor in good health. The sequencing input was non-Treg CD4+ T cells sorted from blood. The rearrangement uses TRBV7-2 and TRBJ2-5; D may correspond to TRBD1 or TRBD2 (5 bases each). CDR3 sequence (DNA): TGTGCCAGCAGCTTGTACGGGGCGCAGGGAGAGACCCAGTACTTC. It specifies CASSLYGAQGETQYF.